This TCR beta chain was captured in a study of blood T cells in healthy people across ages. This clonotype was observed a handful of times. This CDR3 contains 14 residues. V lost 0 bases, J lost 7 bases, and 6 bases stayed unmatched. Germline values: CDR1 DFQATT, CDR2 SNEGSKA (reference sequence). It was with a sample-barcoded 5' primer and a J-beta primer mix that a second PCR of about 7 to 12 cycles was run. CDR3-containing paired-end reads numbering at least 2.5 million came from each sample. TCRdb re-derived calls from the 5' RACE reads in MiXCR, one entry per CDR3 protein. The repertoire consists of about 650,000 distinct CDR3 sequences, with about 34% occurring once and the leading ten covering roughly 15%.

The sequencing sample was made of blood. The V gene is TRBV20-1, the J gene TRBJ2-3; 8 nucleotides line up with TRBD2. This receptor was identified in a woman of 80 years or more in good health. Here the CDR3 reads CSARDGNSGNTQYF. In DNA form, the CDR3 reads TGCAGTGCTAGAGATGGAAATAGCGGGAATACGCAGTATTTT.